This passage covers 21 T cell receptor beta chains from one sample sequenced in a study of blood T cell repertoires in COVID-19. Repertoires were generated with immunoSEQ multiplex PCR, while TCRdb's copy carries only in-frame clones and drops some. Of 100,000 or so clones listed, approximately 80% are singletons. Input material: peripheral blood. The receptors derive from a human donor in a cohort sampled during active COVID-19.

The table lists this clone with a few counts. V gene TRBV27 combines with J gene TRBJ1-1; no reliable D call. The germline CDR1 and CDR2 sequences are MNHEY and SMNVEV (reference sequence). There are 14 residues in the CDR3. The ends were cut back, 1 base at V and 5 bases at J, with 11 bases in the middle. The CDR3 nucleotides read TGTGCCAGCAGTTTATATCTGGGAGGGACTGAAGCTTTCTTT. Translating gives CASSLYLGGTEAFF.

The CDR3 region is CASSTTGATTEAFF. The CDR3 DNA reads as TGTGCCAGCTCAACGACAGGGGCCACCACTGAAGCTTTCTTT. The gene calls are TRBV18 and TRBJ1-1; 8 nucleotides agree with TRBD1. Losses at the gene ends were 5 bases for V and 4 bases for J; bases not matched to a gene: 6. CDR3 length: 14 amino acids. Looked up from germline, CDR1 is KGHSH and CDR2 is LQKENI.

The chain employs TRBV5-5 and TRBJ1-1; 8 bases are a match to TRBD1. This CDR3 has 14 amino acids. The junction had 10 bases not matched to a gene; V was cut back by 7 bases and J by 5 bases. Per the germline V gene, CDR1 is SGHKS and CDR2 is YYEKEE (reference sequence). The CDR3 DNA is TGTGCCAGCCTCTCAGGGGGCGCGAGGACTGAAGCTTTCTTT. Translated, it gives CASLSGGARTEAFF. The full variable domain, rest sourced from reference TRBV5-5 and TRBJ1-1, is DAGVTQSPTHLIKTRGQQVTLRCSPISGHKSVSWYQQVLGQGPQFIFQYYEKEERGRGNFPDRFSARQFPNYSSELNVNALLLGDSALYLCASLSGGARTEAFFGQGTRLTVV.

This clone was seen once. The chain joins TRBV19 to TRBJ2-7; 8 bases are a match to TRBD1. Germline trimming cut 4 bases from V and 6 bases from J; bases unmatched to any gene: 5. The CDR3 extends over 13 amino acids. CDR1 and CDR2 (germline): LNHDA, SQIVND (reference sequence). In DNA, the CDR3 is TGTGCCAGTAGTACCCAAGGACAGGGCGAGCAGTACTTC. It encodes CASSTQGQGEQYF.

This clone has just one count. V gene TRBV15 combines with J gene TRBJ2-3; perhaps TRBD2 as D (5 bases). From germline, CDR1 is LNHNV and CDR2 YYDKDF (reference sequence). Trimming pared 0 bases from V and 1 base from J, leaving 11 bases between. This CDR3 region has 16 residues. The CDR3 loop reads CATSRDPPRGTDTQYF. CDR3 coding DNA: TGTGCCACCAGCAGAGATCCCCCGCGGGGCACAGATACGCAGTATTTT.

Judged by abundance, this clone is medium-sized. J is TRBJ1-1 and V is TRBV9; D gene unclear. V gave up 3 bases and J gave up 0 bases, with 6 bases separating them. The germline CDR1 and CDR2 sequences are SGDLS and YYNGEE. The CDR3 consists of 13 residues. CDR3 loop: CASSDRLNTEAFF. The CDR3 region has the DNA TGTGCCAGCAGCGACAGATTGAACACTGAAGCTTTCTTT.

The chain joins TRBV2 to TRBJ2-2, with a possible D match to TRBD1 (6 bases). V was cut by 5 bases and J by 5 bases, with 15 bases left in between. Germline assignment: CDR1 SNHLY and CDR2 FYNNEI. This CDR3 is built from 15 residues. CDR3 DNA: TGTGCCAGCAGTATCCAGGGGACAATAACCGGGGAGCTGTTTTTT. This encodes CASSIQGTITGELFF.

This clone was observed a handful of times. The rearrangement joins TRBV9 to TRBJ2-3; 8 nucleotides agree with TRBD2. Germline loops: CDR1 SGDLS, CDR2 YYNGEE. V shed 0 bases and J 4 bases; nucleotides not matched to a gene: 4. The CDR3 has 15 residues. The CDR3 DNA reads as TGTGCCAGCAGCGTAGCTGGTAGCGGGGCAGATACGCAGTATTTT. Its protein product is CASSVAGSGADTQYF.

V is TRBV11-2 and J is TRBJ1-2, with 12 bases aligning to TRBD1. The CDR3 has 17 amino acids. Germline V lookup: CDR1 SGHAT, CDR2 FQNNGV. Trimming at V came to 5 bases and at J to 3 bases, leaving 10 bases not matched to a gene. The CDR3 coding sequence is TGTGCCAGCAGCCCAAGGACGGGACAGGGGGCTCACTATGGCTACACCTTC. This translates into CASSPRTGQGAHYGYTF.

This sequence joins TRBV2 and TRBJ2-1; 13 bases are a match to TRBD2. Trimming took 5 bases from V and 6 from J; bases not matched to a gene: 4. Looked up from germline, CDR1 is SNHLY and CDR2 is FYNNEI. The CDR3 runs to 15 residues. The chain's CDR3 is CASSSRLAGGNEQFF. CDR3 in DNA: TGTGCCAGCAGTTCCCGACTAGCGGGGGGCAATGAGCAGTTCTTC.

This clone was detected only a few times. In DNA, the CDR3 is TGTGCCAGCAGACCCACCGGGACAGGCGGAAACACCATATATTTT. Translation gives CASRPTGTGGNTIYF. V usage is TRBV28 and J usage is TRBJ1-3; 8 bases are a match to TRBD1. This CDR3 has 15 amino acids. The V gene's germline CDR1 is MDHEN and CDR2 SYDVKM. Germline trimming cut 6 bases from V and 4 bases from J; bases unmatched to any gene: 8.

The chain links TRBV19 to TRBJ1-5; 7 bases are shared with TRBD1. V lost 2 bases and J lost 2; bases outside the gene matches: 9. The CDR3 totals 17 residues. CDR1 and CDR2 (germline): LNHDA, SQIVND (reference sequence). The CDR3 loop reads CASSIRYEGAGNQPQHF. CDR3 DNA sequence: TGTGCCAGTAGTATAAGGTATGAGGGGGCTGGCAATCAGCCCCAGCATTTT.

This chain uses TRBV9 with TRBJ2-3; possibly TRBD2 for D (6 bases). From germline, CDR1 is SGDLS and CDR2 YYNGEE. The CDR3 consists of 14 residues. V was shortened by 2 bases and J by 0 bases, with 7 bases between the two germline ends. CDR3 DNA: TGTGCCAGCAGCGTGGGACTTAGCACAGATACGCAGTATTTT. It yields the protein CASSVGLSTDTQYF.

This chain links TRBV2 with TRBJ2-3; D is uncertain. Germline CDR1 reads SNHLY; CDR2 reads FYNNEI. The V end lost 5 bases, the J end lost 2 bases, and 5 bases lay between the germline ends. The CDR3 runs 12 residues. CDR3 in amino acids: CASSQNTDTQYF. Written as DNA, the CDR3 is TGTGCCAGCAGTCAGAACACAGATACGCAGTATTTT.

The CDR3 DNA reads TGTGCCAGTCAACTAGCGGGACCTATTAGCACAGATACGCAGTATTTT. This encodes CASQLAGPISTDTQYF. The chain uses TRBV19 and TRBJ2-3; the match to TRBD2 covers 10 bases. The CDR3 has 16 residues. Germline V gives CDR1 LNHDA, CDR2 SQIVND (reference sequence). The ends lost 8 bases at V and 0 bases at J; junction bases unmatched: 8.

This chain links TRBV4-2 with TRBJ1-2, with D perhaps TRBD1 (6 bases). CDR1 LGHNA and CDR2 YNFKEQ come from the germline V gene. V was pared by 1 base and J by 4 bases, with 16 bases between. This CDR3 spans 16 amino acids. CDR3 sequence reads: CASSQGGGRLAYGYTF. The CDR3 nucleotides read TGTGCCAGCAGCCAAGGGGGGGGGCGTCTTGCCTATGGCTACACCTTC.

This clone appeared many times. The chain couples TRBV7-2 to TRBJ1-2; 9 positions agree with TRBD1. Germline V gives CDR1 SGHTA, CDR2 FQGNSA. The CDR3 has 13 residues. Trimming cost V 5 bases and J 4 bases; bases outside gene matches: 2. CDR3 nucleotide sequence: TGTGCCAGCAGCCAGGGACAGGGCTATGGCTACACCTTC. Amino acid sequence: CASSQGQGYGYTF.

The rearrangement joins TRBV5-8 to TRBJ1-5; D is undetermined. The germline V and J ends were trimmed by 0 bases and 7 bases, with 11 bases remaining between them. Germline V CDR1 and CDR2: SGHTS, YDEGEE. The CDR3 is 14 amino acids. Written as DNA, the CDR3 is TGTGCCAGCAGCTTGGGACTGGGAGGACAGCCCCAGCATTTT. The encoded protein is CASSLGLGGQPQHF.

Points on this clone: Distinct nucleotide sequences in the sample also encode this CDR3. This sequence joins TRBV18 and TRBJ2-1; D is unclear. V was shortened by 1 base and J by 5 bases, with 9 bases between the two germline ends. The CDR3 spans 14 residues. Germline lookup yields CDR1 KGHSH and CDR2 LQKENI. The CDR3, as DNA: TGTGCCAGCTCACCACTAACAAGAAACAATGAGCAGTTCTTC. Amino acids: CASSPLTRNNEQFF.

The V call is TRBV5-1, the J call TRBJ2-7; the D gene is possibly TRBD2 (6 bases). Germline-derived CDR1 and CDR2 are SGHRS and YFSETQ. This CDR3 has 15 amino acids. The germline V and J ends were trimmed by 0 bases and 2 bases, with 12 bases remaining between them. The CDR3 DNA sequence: TGCGCCAGCAGCTTGGTTGGGACTGGGACCTACGAGCAGTACTTC. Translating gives CASSLVGTGTYEQYF.

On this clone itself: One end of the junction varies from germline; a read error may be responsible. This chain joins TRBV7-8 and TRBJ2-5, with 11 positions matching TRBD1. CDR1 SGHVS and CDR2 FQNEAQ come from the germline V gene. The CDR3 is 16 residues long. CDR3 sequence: CASCLGGTGGSQPQYF. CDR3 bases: TGTGCCAGCTGCTTAGGGGGGACAGGGGGGTCCCAACCCCAGTACTTC.